Detailed here is one T cell receptor (beta chain). This clone has just a few counts. Its antigen is unknown. Per-nucleotide qualities are absent, and no much larger clonotype sits a single base away. At diagnosis, peripheral blood, uninvolved tumor-adjacent lung and tumor were collected and stored as a combination of fresh-frozen and FFPE material. This specimen belongs to a study of T cells in localized non-small cell lung cancer (dated by TCRdb to about 2020). As for the study more broadly: The study examined T cell repertoires in a few hundred patients with early-stage NSCLC and compared tumors with uninvolved tumor-adjacent lungs. All 220 or so NSCLC patients in the cohort were treatment-naive and had localized lung tumors that were resected. The mean age of the NSCLC patients was roughly 70 years, with 120 to 150 men and around 100 women. What the study reported, not specific to this receptor: Because the study design was exploratory, TCR variables were selected using unadjusted p-values without false-discovery rate correction. Because multi-region sequencing of the tumors was not done, intratumor heterogeneity could not be ruled out. Uninvolved tumor-adjacent lung showed the highest T cell clonality, higher than tumor, which suggests more focused antigenic responses in the adjacent lung. Of the top 100 tumor clones, a median of 57 were detected in paired uninvolved adjacent lung; 28 were also among that lung's top 100. Higher blood T cell density associated with longer overall survival, while higher adjacent-lung clonality associated with shorter survival.

The CDR3 starts with the cysteine, ends with the phenylalanine, and has 17 residues. Only CDR3 DNA is held: 51 bases, read in frame from base 1. V is shortened by 4 bases, J by 2 bases, and the region joining them spans 18 bases. The germline V gene specifies SGHNT as CDR1 and YENEEA as CDR2. The immunoSEQ Assay was used to sequence TCR beta CDR3 regions from DNA. In the original analysis: T cell density was computed as TCR beta template counts normalized to usable DNA estimated by amplifying housekeeping genes. Using the preseqR package, richness was estimated by extrapolating to 120,000 templates for tissue samples and 400,000 templates for PBMC samples. Clonality was taken to be one minus Pielou's evenness. Differential abundance testing on productive amino-acid clonotypes, with a minimum total count of 5 and an alpha of 0.1, was used to identify tissue-enriched TCRs. The Jaccard Index and the Morisita Overlap Index were used to quantify repertoire overlap between compartments. GLIPH grouped TCR beta CDR3s together with public tetramer-defined viral CDR3s, and a viral motif had to include at least three viral sequences and show V-gene enrichment. In TCRdb, the immuneACCESS table is reduced to in-frame sequences with V and J assigned. These tables do not hold every clone; where another copy was compared, an unresolved V gene accounts for under half, and the others remain unexplained. V, J and clone size derive from that table, while D and trimming were established from the DNA sequence. The sample data list over a thousand clones, and about a quarter of these were observed just once. Of the sample, approximately 8% falls within the top ten clones.

Here the sequenced sample was lung tumor tissue, taken before any cancer treatment. This receptor chain uses TRBV11-3 and TRBJ1-3, with the D gene call left open. This TCR came from a male donor aged 60 or older with stage I lung adenocarcinoma. The CDR3 sequence is CASSSPTGPAAGNTIYF. The nucleotide sequence reads TGTGCCAGCAGCTCCCCTACGGGCCCCGCGGCTGGAAACACCATATATTTT.